What follows describes a single T cell receptor beta chain. The target antigen is unknown. The CDR3 contains 16 residues. Germline CDR1 reads SEHNR; CDR2 reads FQNEAQ (reference sequence). The V gene lost 1 base and the J gene lost 6 bases, with 16 bases spanning the gap. This sample stems from a study of cytomegalovirus exposure and HLA in healthy donors. Study-level information: Later analysis reported that the approximately 120 validation repertoires shared the platform of the approximately 690 first-cohort repertoires. Points from the study as a whole: It was approximately 150 TCR beta chains that were listed as cytomegalovirus-associated. Despite most TCR sequences being rare, some public TCRs occurred in many donors.

The approximately 120-subject validation cohort, separate from the roughly 700-subject first cohort, included the donors. The assay was immunoSEQ multiplex PCR, and TCRdb's table has in-frame clones only and misses some. Here the sample spans a few hundred thousand clones, 80% to 90% being singletons. The specimen was PBMCs. This clonotype originated in a woman between 18 and 29 years old in good health and CMV-seronegative. The chain joins TRBV7-9 to TRBJ1-5, with a possible D match to TRBD1 (5 bases). The chain's CDR3 is CASSLDGGAWGQPQHF. CDR3 bases: TGTGCCAGCAGCTTAGATGGCGGGGCCTGGGGTCAGCCCCAGCATTTT.